Each of the 22 T cell receptor beta chains below was sequenced from the same sample in a study of CXCR3-negative and CXCR3-positive naive CD8 T cells. Study findings and constraints: CXCR3-positive naive cells had more hydrophobic TRB CDR3s than CXCR3-negative naive cells.

For these TCRs, the target antigens are not known. In preparing the TRB cDNA libraries, 5' RACE with UMI labels was used. Following a re-call of the 5' RACE reads, TCRdb has one entry per CDR3 protein and lacks DNA. The sample features around 88,000 distinct CDR3 sequences, with about 1.1% in its top ten. Sample: naive CXCR3+ CD8+ T cells from blood. Subset described: CD45RO-CCR7+CD27+CD95- naive CD8+ T cells expressing CXCR3 (TNR3+). The receptors derive from a human donor in good health. Some clones in this sample may be carry-over from other donors' samples.

CDR3 sequence reads: CASSVGPGGEADTQYF. The chain links TRBV28 to TRBJ2-3; TCRdb selects TRBD2, and the lack of DNA leaves this call unchecked. Germline V gene lookup returns CDR1 MDHEN and CDR2 SYDVKM. CDR3 size: 16 residues.

This chain connects TRBV4-3 to TRBJ1-2. Germline CDR1 is LGHNA and CDR2 is YSLEER. The CDR3 extends over 14 amino acids. The CDR3 loop is CASSQGTRNYGYTF.

The chain employs TRBV12-3 or TRBV12-4 and TRBJ2-1; lacking DNA, the TRBD2 call made by TCRdb goes unchecked. The CDR3 consists of 15 residues. CDR3 protein: CASSSTSGGAYEQFF.

The V call is TRBV6-2 or TRBV6-3, the J call TRBJ2-1; TCRdb's D gene call, TRBD2, goes unchecked for lack of DNA. The germline V gene encodes CDR1 MNHEY and CDR2 SVGEGT. CDR3 length equals 15 residues. The CDR3 here is CASSSRGGQVNEQFF.

The rearrangement links TRBV7-8 to TRBJ1-1; the D call from TCRdb, TRBD1, cannot be confirmed without DNA. The germline V gene encodes CDR1 SGHVS and CDR2 FQNEAQ. This CDR3 is built from 16 residues. CDR3 amino acids: CASSLDNRGMNTEAFF.

The V and J genes are TRBV3-1 and TRBJ2-2; lacking DNA, the TRBD2 call made by TCRdb goes unchecked. The CDR3 is made up of 17 amino acids. Looked up from germline, CDR1 is LGHDT and CDR2 is YNNKEL (reference sequence). The CDR3 sequence: CASSQVSGLPNTGELFF.

The rearrangement links TRBV11-2 to TRBJ1-1. The CDR3 spans 14 residues. The germline CDR1 and CDR2 sequences are SGHAT and FQNNGV. The chain's CDR3 is CASSSTAVGSEAFF.

The chain combines TRBV5-1 with TRBJ1-2; TCRdb returns TRBD1, unconfirmable since there is no DNA. CDR3 length: 17 amino acids. Germline V lookup: CDR1 SGHRS, CDR2 YFSETQ. The CDR3 sequence is CASSSSGTPGVNYGYTF.

The chain couples TRBV25-1 to TRBJ2-2. The CDR3 is made up of 15 amino acids. CDR1 is MGHDK, CDR2 SYGVNS, per germline. CDR3 sequence: CASSLSDGDTGELFF.

The V call is TRBV6-6, the J call TRBJ2-2. The length of the CDR3 is 14 residues. Looked up from germline, CDR1 is MNHNY and CDR2 is SVGAGI (reference sequence). CDR3 in amino acids: CASSYSIATGELFF.

The chain carries TRBV15 and TRBJ1-1; TCRdb reports TRBD1, a call that lacks DNA to check it against. CDR3 length equals 13 residues. Germline CDR1 reads LNHNV; CDR2 reads YYDKDF (reference sequence). The CDR3 loop is CATSSRMNTEAFF.

The V call is TRBV12-3 or TRBV12-4, the J call TRBJ2-2; TCRdb indicates TRBD1, and absent DNA this call remains unverified. This CDR3 comprises 15 residues. The CDR3 loop reads CASWDRAINTGELFF.

The rearrangement links TRBV6-6 to TRBJ2-5; lacking DNA, the TRBD1 call made by TCRdb goes unchecked. Germline-derived CDR1 and CDR2 are MNHNY and SVGAGI (reference sequence). This CDR3 is 16 amino acids long. The CDR3 protein is CASSYPYRENQETQYF.

The chain carries TRBV28 and TRBJ1-2; as DNA is missing, the TRBD1 call by TCRdb cannot be tested. This CDR3 region has 14 residues. The germline V gene has CDR1 MDHEN and CDR2 SYDVKM. CDR3 region: CASSLDGQTNGYTF.

V gene TRBV12-3 or TRBV12-4 combines with J gene TRBJ1-4. The CDR3 has 15 residues. This CDR3 is CASSLAGFANEKLFF.

The V and J genes are TRBV4-2 and TRBJ1-1; the TCRdb D gene call, TRBD1, has no DNA to confirm it. Germline lookup yields CDR1 LGHNA and CDR2 YNFKEQ. The CDR3 totals 15 residues. The CDR3 here is CASSQGVSQAPEAFF.

The chain couples TRBV7-9 to TRBJ2-7; the D gene TCRdb calls, TRBD1, cannot be checked with no DNA. The CDR3 consists of 14 residues. CDR1 SEHNR and CDR2 FQNEAQ come from the germline V gene (reference sequence). The chain's CDR3 is CASSSGQGYYEQYF.

CDR3 sequence reads: CASSPEAGYYNEQFF. The rearrangement links TRBV19 to TRBJ2-1; no DNA is available, so the TRBD2 call from TCRdb remains unchecked. The CDR3 spans 15 residues. Germline V gene lookup returns CDR1 LNHDA and CDR2 SQIVND (reference sequence).

This sequence joins TRBV10-3 and TRBJ2-7. The CDR3 length is 14 residues. CDR1 is ENHRY, CDR2 SYGVKD, per germline. The CDR3 region is CAISELTDPYEQYF.

V usage is TRBV5-1 and J usage is TRBJ1-1. Germline CDR1 SGHRS, CDR2 YFSETQ. The CDR3 consists of 13 residues. The CDR3 loop reads CASSLVEHAEAFF.

The genes are TRBV9 and TRBJ2-7; the TCRdb call, TRBD1, lacks DNA for checking. Looked up from germline, CDR1 is SGDLS and CDR2 is YYNGEE. This CDR3 is built from 15 residues. The CDR3 region is CASSVEGGTLYEQYF.

This chain uses TRBV20-1 with TRBJ2-1. The germline V gene has CDR1 DFQATT and CDR2 SNEGSKA (reference sequence). The CDR3 length is 13 residues. The CDR3 region is CSARDSGVYEQFF.